A selection of T cell receptor beta chains follows, all from one sample in a study of response to subunit inactivated influenza vaccine. TCRdb re-called the RT-PCR reads through MiXCR, storing one row per CDR3 protein. The table shows around 750,000 distinct CDR3 sequences, with around 20% occurring only once. The source material was PBMCs from blood, sampled approximately 5 days after vaccination. These receptors were taken from a man between 50 and 59 years old who received an inactivated influenza vaccine. CDR3s include the opening cysteine and the closing phenylalanine or tryptophan. D genes are given only for firm matches. Only some rows state a clone size, as once, few, many or a class for expanded clones.

CDR3 DNA,CDR3 protein,D gene,V gene,clone size,J gene
TGCAGTGTAGCCAGGGGGAATGAAGGCAATGAGCAGTTCTTC,CSVARGNEGNEQFF,TRBD1,TRBV20-1,-,TRBJ2-1
TGCGCCAGCAGCCAAGGACCGGTCACAGGGGCTGGGGGACTGTTTTTT,CASSQGPVTGAGGLFF,TRBD1,TRBV4-3,-,TRBJ1-4
TGCAGCGTTCTTTCGACAGGAGGAGCGGCCCAGTACTTC,CSVLSTGGAAQYF,-,TRBV29-1,few,TRBJ2-5
TGTGCCAGCAGCTTTTCCTGGGGCGGTGAAGCTTTCTTT,CASSFSWGGEAFF,-,TRBV7-8,few,TRBJ1-1
TGTGCCAGCAGCCCCGGACCCACTACAAGATCTGGGGCCAACGTCCTGACTTTC,CASSPGPTTRSGANVLTF,-,TRBV13,-,TRBJ2-6
TGTGCCAGCAGCACTGACAGGGACAATGAGCAGTTCTTC,CASSTDRDNEQFF,TRBD1,TRBV12-3/TRBV12-4,many,TRBJ2-1
TGTGCCTGGAAAACAACTAGCACAGATACGCAGTATTTT,CAWKTTSTDTQYF,-,TRBV30,-,TRBJ2-3
TGCAGTGCTAGCGACAGGCCAGCCTACGAGCAGTACTTC,CSASDRPAYEQYF,-,TRBV20-1,many,TRBJ2-7
TGTGCCAGCAGCTTAGAGGGGAGGGGGCCCCAGCATTTT,CASSLEGRGPQHF,-,TRBV11-2,few,TRBJ1-5
TGCGCCAGCAGCTTGCCTAGCCCCTCCTACGAGCAGTACTTC,CASSLPSPSYEQYF,-,TRBV5-1,few,TRBJ2-7
TGTGCCACCGGAGACGGGACAGGGTATGGCTACACCTTC,CATGDGTGYGYTF,TRBD1,TRBV24-1,few,TRBJ1-2
TGTGCCAGCAGCTTAGGCCGGCAGGGGAGGGCAGATACGCAGTATTTT,CASSLGRQGRADTQYF,-,TRBV7-6,-,TRBJ2-3
TGCGCCAGCAGCTTGGCCTTTGCGGGGGGCCACCACGCCAACAATGAGCAGTTCTTC,CASSLAFAGGHHANNEQFF,TRBD2,TRBV5-1,few,TRBJ2-1
TGTGCCAGCTGGGTTACCGGGACAGCCTTTTACGAGCAGTACTTC,CASWVTGTAFYEQYF,TRBD1,TRBV6-2/TRBV6-3,few,TRBJ2-7
TGTGCCAGCAGCTTAGTCTCATTGAGGGGACCCTATGGCTACACCTTC,CASSLVSLRGPYGYTF,-,TRBV7-2,few,TRBJ1-2
TGTGCCAGCAGTTACGTGGATAACCGCTACACCGGGGAGCTGTTTTTT,CASSYVDNRYTGELFF,-,TRBV6-2/TRBV6-3,-,TRBJ2-2
TGTGCCAGCAGCCGCCAGATTAGAGGACTCATCCTCCACAATGAGCAGTTCTTC,CASSRQIRGLILHNEQFF,-,TRBV3-1,-,TRBJ2-1
TGTGCCAGCAGCGTAGGCTTGGGTAGCGGGAGACTGAGCTCCTACAATGAGCAGTTCTTC,CASSVGLGSGRLSSYNEQFF,TRBD2,TRBV9,-,TRBJ2-1
TGTGCCAGCAGGGCGGGACTAGCGGGAGGAAGCTCCTACAATGAGCAGTTCTTC,CASRAGLAGGSSYNEQFF,TRBD2,TRBV6-1,-,TRBJ2-1
TGTGCCAGCAGCTTTACGGTCACTAATGAAAAACTGTTTTTT,CASSFTVTNEKLFF,-,TRBV12-3/TRBV12-4,-,TRBJ1-4
TGCAGTGCTAGAGGACTAGCGGGAGTCCCCTACGAGCAGTACTTC,CSARGLAGVPYEQYF,TRBD2,TRBV20-1,-,TRBJ2-7
TGTGCCAGCTCACCGGCTAATCGGCTCGAGCAGTACTTC,CASSPANRLEQYF,-,TRBV18,-,TRBJ2-7
TGTGCCGGCTCCAGGGGTAACGGGGAGCTGTTTTTT,CAGSRGNGELFF,-,TRBV6-6,-,TRBJ2-2
TGTGCCATCAGTGAGTCGACGGGGGTATTAACCGGTAGGGAGACCCAGTACTTC,CAISESTGVLTGRETQYF,-,TRBV10-3,few,TRBJ2-5
TGTGCCAGCAGTTATTTAATTGGTCAGCCCCAGCATTTT,CASSYLIGQPQHF,-,TRBV6-2/TRBV6-3,-,TRBJ1-5
TGTGCCAGCAGCCAAGGGCGGGGAGCGAACACCGGGGAGCTGTTTTTT,CASSQGRGANTGELFF,-,TRBV4-2,-,TRBJ2-2
TGCGCCAGCAGCCCGCGACTAACCGTCCTGTATTTT,CASSPRLTVLYF,-,TRBV4-1,-,TRBJ2-3
TGCAGTGCCCCCCCGGGGGTTAAGACCTATTACACCTTC,CSAPPGVKTYYTF,-,TRBV20-1,-,TRBJ1-2
TGCGCCAGCAGCTTGGGCCCTTTTGGGTACGAGCAGTACTTC,CASSLGPFGYEQYF,-,TRBV5-1,-,TRBJ2-7
TGCGCCAGCAGCTCAATCACAGGGAACTATGGCTACACCTTC,CASSSITGNYGYTF,-,TRBV5-1,-,TRBJ1-2
TGTGCCAGCAGACCCTGGGAGACGAACACTGAAGCTTTCTTT,CASRPWETNTEAFF,-,TRBV6-2/TRBV6-3,-,TRBJ1-1
TGTGCCAGCAGCCAAGACGACGCCGGGGAGCTGTTTTTT,CASSQDDAGELFF,-,TRBV3-1,few,TRBJ2-2
TGCAGTGCTAGGGTTGGGGGACCAGATACGCAGTATTTT,CSARVGGPDTQYF,-,TRBV20-1,-,TRBJ2-3
TGTGCCAGCAGCCTAGACTTGGGGCAGTTCTTC,CASSLDLGQFF,-,TRBV7-9,few,TRBJ2-1
TGCGCCAGCAGCTTGGAACTAGCGGGAGGGGCCAATGAGCAGTTCTTC,CASSLELAGGANEQFF,TRBD2,TRBV5-1,-,TRBJ2-1
TGTGCCACCAGCAGTCGGCAGAGTAATGAAAAACTGTTTTTT,CATSSRQSNEKLFF,-,TRBV15,-,TRBJ1-4
TGCAGCGTTGGAGTTGGGACAGCCGGGGAGCTGTTTTTT,CSVGVGTAGELFF,TRBD1,TRBV29-1,few,TRBJ2-2
TGTGCCAGCAGTTTTCACGGTGGGGCTTTCTTT,CASSFHGGAFF,-,TRBV12-3/TRBV12-4,-,TRBJ1-1
TGTGCCATCAGTGAGTTGGGAGGGGGGAGAGAGCAGTACTTC,CAISELGGGREQYF,-,TRBV10-3,few,TRBJ2-7
TGTGCCAGCAGCTTACAGCTGCCTGAGCAGTTCTTC,CASSLQLPEQFF,-,TRBV11-2,-,TRBJ2-1
TGTGCCTGGCTAAGGAGCGGGATTGTGTCTGGGGCCAACGTCCTGACTTTC,CAWLRSGIVSGANVLTF,TRBD2,TRBV30,-,TRBJ2-6
TGCGCCAGCAGCCACGATGCCTGGGGAGCTTTCTTT,CASSHDAWGAFF,-,TRBV4-1,few,TRBJ1-1
TGCAGCGCCGGCACCCACAGGGGACAGATGCAGGAGACCCAGTACTTC,CSAGTHRGQMQETQYF,TRBD1,TRBV29-1,-,TRBJ2-5
TGTGCCAGCAACCAGGGTAGGTGGAGCACAGATACGCAGTATTTT,CASNQGRWSTDTQYF,-,TRBV9,-,TRBJ2-3
TGTGCCAGCAGTTACTCTTCCCTTGAGCCCCAGCATTTT,CASSYSSLEPQHF,-,TRBV6-5,few,TRBJ1-5
TGCCGTGCTAGACCCCGTTTAGGGCTAGCGGACTACAATGAGCAGTTCTTC,CRARPRLGLADYNEQFF,TRBD2,TRBV20-1,-,TRBJ2-1
TGTGCCAGCGCTAGCGGTCAACGCCTTAGCACAGATACGCAGTATTTT,CASASGQRLSTDTQYF,TRBD2,TRBV6-1,few,TRBJ2-3
TGTGCCAGCAGTTTTAGTCGAAACTCCTACGAGCAGTACTTC,CASSFSRNSYEQYF,-,TRBV12-3/TRBV12-4,-,TRBJ2-7
TGTGCCAGCAGCGCACGACCGGGACAGGGTGCCTCTAACTATGGCTACACCTTC,CASSARPGQGASNYGYTF,TRBD1,TRBV6-1,few,TRBJ1-2
TGTGCCAGCAGTCACACCGGGACGGCCAACTATGGCTACACCTTC,CASSHTGTANYGYTF,-,TRBV28,-,TRBJ1-2
TGTGCCAGCAGTTCCATCTCTGGGGGGTCCTACAATGAGCAGTTCTTC,CASSSISGGSYNEQFF,-,TRBV28,-,TRBJ2-1
TGCAGTGCTAGATCTCTGACAGAGGAGTACTTC,CSARSLTEEYF,-,TRBV20-1,many,TRBJ2-7
TGCAGTGCTTACCGGGACAGTAACTATGGCTACACCTTC,CSAYRDSNYGYTF,TRBD1,TRBV20-1,-,TRBJ1-2
TGTGCCAGCAGTTACTTCGCTCCTGGATTGGGACTAGCGGGGGACGAGCAGTACTTC,CASSYFAPGLGLAGDEQYF,TRBD2,TRBV6-5,-,TRBJ2-7
TGCGCCAGCAGCTTGGATCCCTCCCCGGATGAGCAGTTCTTC,CASSLDPSPDEQFF,-,TRBV5-1,-,TRBJ2-1